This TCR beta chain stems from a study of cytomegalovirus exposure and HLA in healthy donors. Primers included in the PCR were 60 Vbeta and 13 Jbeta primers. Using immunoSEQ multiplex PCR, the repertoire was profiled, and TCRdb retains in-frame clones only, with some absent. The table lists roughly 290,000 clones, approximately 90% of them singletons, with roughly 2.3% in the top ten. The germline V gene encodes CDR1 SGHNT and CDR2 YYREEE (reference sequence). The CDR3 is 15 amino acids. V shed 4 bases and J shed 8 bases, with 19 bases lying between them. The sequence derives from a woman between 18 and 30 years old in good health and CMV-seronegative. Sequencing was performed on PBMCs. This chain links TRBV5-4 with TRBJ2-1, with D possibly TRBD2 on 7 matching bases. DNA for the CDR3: TGTGCCAGCAGCCCTGGGGGAAGGGGGGGCTATGAGCAGTTCTTC. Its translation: CASSPGGRGGYEQFF.